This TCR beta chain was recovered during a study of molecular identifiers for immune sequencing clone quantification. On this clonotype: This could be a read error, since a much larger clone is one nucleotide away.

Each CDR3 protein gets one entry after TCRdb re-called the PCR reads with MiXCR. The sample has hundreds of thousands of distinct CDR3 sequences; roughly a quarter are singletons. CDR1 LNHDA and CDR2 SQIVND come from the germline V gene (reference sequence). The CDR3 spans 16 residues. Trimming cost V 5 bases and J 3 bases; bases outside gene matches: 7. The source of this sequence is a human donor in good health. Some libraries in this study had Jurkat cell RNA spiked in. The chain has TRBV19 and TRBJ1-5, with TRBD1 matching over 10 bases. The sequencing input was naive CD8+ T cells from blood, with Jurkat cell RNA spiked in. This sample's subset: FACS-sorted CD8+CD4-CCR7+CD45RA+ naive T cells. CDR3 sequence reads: CASSPHGTGANQPQHF. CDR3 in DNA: TGTGCCAGTAGTCCCCACGGGACAGGGGCCAATCAGCCCCAGCATTTT.